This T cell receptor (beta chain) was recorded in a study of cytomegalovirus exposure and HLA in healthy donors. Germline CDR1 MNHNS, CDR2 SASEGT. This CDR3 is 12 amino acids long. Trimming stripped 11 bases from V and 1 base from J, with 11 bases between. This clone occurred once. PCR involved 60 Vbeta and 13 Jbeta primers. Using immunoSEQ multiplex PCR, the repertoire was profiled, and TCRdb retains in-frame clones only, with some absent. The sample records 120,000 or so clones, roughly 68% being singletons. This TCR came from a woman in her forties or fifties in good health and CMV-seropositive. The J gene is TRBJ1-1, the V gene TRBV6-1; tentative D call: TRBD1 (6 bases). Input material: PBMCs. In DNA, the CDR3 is TGTGCCGGCGAGGGACAGAACACTGAAGCTTTCTTT. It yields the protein CAGEGQNTEAFF.